This TCR beta chain comes out of a study of CD8+CD57+ T cells in acquired aplastic anemia. Flow cytometry had shown expanded CD8+CD57+ cells in the patients chosen for sequencing. Germline-derived CDR1 and CDR2 are DFQATT and SNEGSKA (reference sequence). The length of the CDR3 is 16 residues. V trimming: 3 bases; J trimming: 7 bases; junction bases outside the gene matches: 14. The template for TCR beta VDJ and CDR3 sequence profiling was genomic DNA. TCRdb analysed the reads with MiXCR anew, one entry per CDR3 protein. The sample has about 290,000 distinct CDR3 sequences, 45% to 65% seen once. The material sequenced was sorted CD4+, CD8+, or CD8+CD57+ T cells (not recorded which) from PBMCs. The source of this sequence is a human donor with aplastic anemia. The V and J genes are TRBV20-1 and TRBJ2-7; TRBD2 matches 11 bases. The CDR3: CSASTPSIAGGREQYF. The CDR3 DNA sequence: TGCAGTGCTAGTACCCCCTCGATAGCGGGGGGGAGGGAGCAGTACTTC.